The clone carrying this T cell receptor (beta chain) came up a few times. The CDR3 totals 14 residues. Trimming took off 5 bases at V and 6 bases at J, with 14 bases between the two ends. The germline CDR1 and CDR2 sequences are MDHEN and SYDVKM. Construction of the TCRbeta library involved unique molecular identifiers. TCRdb ran MiXCR on the PCR reads and lists one entry per CDR3 protein. The profile shows approximately 290,000 distinct CDR3 sequences, 11% of them singletons. This sample is drawn from a study of T-cell reconstitution after alpha-beta-depleted transplantation in children. The rearrangement uses TRBV28 and TRBJ2-1, with D hard to call. The TCR originated in a male patient aged 2 to 9 who had a stem cell transplant for chronic granulomatous disease, so the T cells may come from the graft donor. The material was peripheral blood, obtained 180 days after TCRalphabeta/CD19-depleted stem cell transplant. The CDR3 sequence is CASSPSSRSNEQFF. The CDR3 DNA is TGTGCCAGCAGTCCCTCGTCCCGAAGCAATGAGCAGTTCTTC.